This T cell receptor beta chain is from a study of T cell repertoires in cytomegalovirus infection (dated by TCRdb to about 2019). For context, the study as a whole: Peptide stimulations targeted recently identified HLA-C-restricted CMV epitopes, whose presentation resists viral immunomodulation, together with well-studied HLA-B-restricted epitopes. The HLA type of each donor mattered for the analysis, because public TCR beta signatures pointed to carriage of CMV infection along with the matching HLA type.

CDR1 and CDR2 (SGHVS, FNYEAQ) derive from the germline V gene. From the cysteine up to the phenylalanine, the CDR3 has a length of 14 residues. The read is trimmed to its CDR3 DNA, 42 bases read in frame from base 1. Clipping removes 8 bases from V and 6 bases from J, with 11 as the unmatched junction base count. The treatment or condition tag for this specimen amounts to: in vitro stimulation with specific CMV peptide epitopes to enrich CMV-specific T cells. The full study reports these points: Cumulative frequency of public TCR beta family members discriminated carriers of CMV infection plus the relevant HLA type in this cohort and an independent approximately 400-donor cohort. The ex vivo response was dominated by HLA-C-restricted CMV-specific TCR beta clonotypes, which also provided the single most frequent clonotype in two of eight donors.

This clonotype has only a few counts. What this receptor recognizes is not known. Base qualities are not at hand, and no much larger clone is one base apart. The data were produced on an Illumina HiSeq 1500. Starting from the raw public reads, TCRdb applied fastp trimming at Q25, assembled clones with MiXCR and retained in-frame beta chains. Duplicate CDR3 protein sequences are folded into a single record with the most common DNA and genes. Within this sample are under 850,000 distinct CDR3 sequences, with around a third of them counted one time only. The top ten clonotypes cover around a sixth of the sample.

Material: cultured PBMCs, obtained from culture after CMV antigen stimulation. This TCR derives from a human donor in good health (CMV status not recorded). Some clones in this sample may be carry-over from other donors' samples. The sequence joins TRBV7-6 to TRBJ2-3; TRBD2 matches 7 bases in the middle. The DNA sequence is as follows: TGTGCCAGCGCTCGGGCGGGAGAGGGTGATACGCAGTATTTT. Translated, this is CASARAGEGDTQYF.